These T cell receptor beta chains were read from a single sample in a study of beta chain features in type 1 diabetes. Generated by immunoSEQ multiplex PCR, the TCRdb table keeps only in-frame clones and is missing some. The repertoire holds around 240,000 clones, with over 65% as singletons. What was sequenced was naive CD4+ T cells from blood. Receptors originate from a man between 25 and 39 years old in good health. Each CDR3 is given with its conserved first and last residue. A D gene is named only where the DNA matches it firmly. Clone size is shown for a subset of rows, as once, few, many or a class of expanded clone.

>.|TRBD1|TRBJ1-4|TRBV9
CASSEGQLNEKLFF
TGTGCCAGCAGCGAGGGACAGCTTAATGAAAAACTGTTTTTT
>.|.|TRBJ1-1|TRBV30
CAWRLTGTEAFF
TGTGCCTGGAGGCTGACGGGGACTGAAGCTTTCTTT
>.|.|TRBJ1-1|TRBV30
CAWSVRMFGNTEAFF
TGTGCCTGGAGTGTACGAATGTTTGGGAACACTGAAGCTTTCTTT
>once|.|TRBJ1-1|TRBV15
CATSRATGAGKAFF
TGTGCCACCAGCAGGGCGACTGGGGCAGGGAAAGCTTTCTTT
>.|.|TRBJ2-1|TRBV9
CASSVAGTPLSDEQFF
TGTGCCAGCAGCGTGGCCGGGACCCCCCTCAGCGATGAGCAGTTCTTC
>.|.|TRBJ1-2|TRBV29-1
CSAQGGRGRGYTF
TGCAGCGCCCAAGGAGGCAGGGGTAGAGGCTACACCTTC
>.|TRBD2|TRBJ2-7|TRBV2
CASSPRLAAYEQYF
TGTGCCAGCAGCCCCAGACTAGCGGCCTACGAGCAGTACTTC
>.|TRBD2|TRBJ2-1|TRBV19
CASSTTSGFYNEQFF
TGTGCCAGTAGTACGACTAGCGGGTTTTACAATGAGCAGTTCTTC
>few|TRBD2|TRBJ2-3|TRBV19
CASSIGTSGATDTQYF
TGTGCCAGTAGTATTGGGACTAGCGGGGCCACAGATACGCAGTATTTT
>.|TRBD2|TRBJ2-1|TRBV27
CASSPPERGQFF
TGTGCCAGCAGCCCCCCAGAGCGGGGGCAGTTCTTC
>.|.|TRBJ2-5|TRBV30
CAWRGNSQETQYF
TGTGCCTGGAGAGGGAACAGCCAAGAGACCCAGTACTTC
>.|.|TRBJ1-3|TRBV30
CAWSVGPLSGNTIYF
TGTGCCTGGAGTGTGGGGCCACTCTCTGGAAACACCATATATTTT
>.|.|TRBJ2-1|TRBV4-2
CASSQGLRLEDDNEQFF
TGTGCCAGCAGCCAAGGGCTTCGACTTGAAGATGACAATGAGCAGTTCTTC
>.|TRBD2|TRBJ2-5|TRBV7-2
CASSLGLAQGETQYF
TGTGCCAGCAGCTTAGGACTAGCCCAGGGAGAGACCCAGTACTTC
>.|.|TRBJ2-4|TRBV30
CAWSHGSERGNTKNIQYF
TGTGCCTGGAGTCATGGATCGGAGAGGGGCAATACCAAAAACATTCAGTACTTC
>.|TRBD2|TRBJ2-1|TRBV7-9
CASSSATSGWSYNEQFF
TGTGCCAGCAGCTCGGCAACTAGCGGGTGGTCCTACAATGAGCAGTTCTTC
>.|TRBD2|TRBJ2-1|TRBV9
CASSVEVRTSSSSEQFF
TGTGCCAGCAGCGTAGAAGTCCGGACTAGCAGTTCGAGTGAGCAGTTCTTC
>.|.|TRBJ2-1|TRBV28
CATAGGPVVNNEQFF
TGTGCCACGGCCGGGGGGCCTGTAGTCAACAATGAGCAGTTCTTC